This T cell receptor beta chain is from a study of blood T cell repertoires in COVID-19. At the level of the study: From T cells, B-cell-depleted T cells, or PBMCs came the material, which was cDNA or gDNA.

The method was immunoSEQ multiplex PCR; TCRdb's version includes in-frame clones alone and lacks a portion of them. The profile shows some 65,000 clones, around 85% of them singletons. Sequencing was performed on peripheral blood. The receptor was isolated from a man aged 35-49 years with COVID-19, enrolled during active disease.

This CDR3 reads CASSPRHRSTDTQYF. As DNA, the CDR3 is TGTGCCAGCAGCCCGAGACACCGTAGCACAGATACGCAGTATTTT. This chain joins TRBV9 and TRBJ2-3; D not resolved. CDR3 length: 15 amino acids. The ends were cut back, 4 bases at V and 0 bases at J, with 12 bases in the middle. Germline loops: CDR1 SGDLS, CDR2 YYNGEE.